Listed here is a single TCR beta chain. Antigen: not known. Primed by a sample-barcoded 5' primer and a J-beta primer mix, a second PCR proceeded for roughly 7 to 11 cycles. Each cDNA molecule was tagged by a template-switch adaptor with 12 random nucleotides. TCRdb recomputed calls from the 5' RACE reads with MiXCR, one row per CDR3 protein. The sample shows approximately 290,000 distinct CDR3 sequences, 25% to 30% of them seen only once. The CDR3 loop spans 17 amino acids. These data belong to a study of blood T cells in healthy people across ages. Notes on the study in general: When set beside aged donors, long-lived donors presented more naive CD4+ cells and higher diversity. Strong correlation was found linking TCR beta diversity to naive T cell percentage.

This chain uses TRBV12-3 or TRBV12-4 with TRBJ2-4; the match to TRBD2 covers 9 bases. The DNA end is more similar to TRBJ2-5, so the J call may be wrong. The sample consisted of blood. The clonotype comes from a woman in her 70s in good health. CDR3 loop: CASSLMGVAGASGTQYF. In DNA, the CDR3 is TGTGCCAGCAGTTTAATGGGGGTAGCGGGGGCCTCTGGGACCCAGTACTTC.